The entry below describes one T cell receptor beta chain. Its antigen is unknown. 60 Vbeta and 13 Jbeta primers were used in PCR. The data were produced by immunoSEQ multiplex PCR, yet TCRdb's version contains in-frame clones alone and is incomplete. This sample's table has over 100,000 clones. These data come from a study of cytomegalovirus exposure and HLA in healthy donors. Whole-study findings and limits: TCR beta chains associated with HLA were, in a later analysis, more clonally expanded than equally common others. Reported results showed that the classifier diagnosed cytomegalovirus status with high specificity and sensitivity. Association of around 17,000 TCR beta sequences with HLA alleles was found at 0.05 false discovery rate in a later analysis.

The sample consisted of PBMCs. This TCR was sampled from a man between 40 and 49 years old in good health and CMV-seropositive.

CDR3 in amino acids: CASLPQTRGGGNTEAFF. DNA of the CDR3: TGTGCCAGCCTCCCCCAGACAAGGGGAGGAGGGAACACTGAAGCTTTCTTT. This sequence joins TRBV7-2 and TRBJ1-1; a weak D match, TRBD1 (5 bases). The CDR3 consists of 17 residues. V dropped 8 bases and J dropped 1 base, with 23 bases sitting between them. Germline loops: CDR1 SGHTA, CDR2 FQGNSA.